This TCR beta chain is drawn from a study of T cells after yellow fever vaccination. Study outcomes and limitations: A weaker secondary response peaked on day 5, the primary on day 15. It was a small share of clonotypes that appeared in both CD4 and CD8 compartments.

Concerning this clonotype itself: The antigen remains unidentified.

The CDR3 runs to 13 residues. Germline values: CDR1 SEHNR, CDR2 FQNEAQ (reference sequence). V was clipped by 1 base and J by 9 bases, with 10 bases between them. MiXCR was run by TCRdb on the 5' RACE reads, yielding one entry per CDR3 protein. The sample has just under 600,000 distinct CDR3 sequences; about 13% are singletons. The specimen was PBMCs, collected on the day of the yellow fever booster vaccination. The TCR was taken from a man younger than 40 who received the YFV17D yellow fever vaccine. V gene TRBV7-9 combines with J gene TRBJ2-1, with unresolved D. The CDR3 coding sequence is TGTGCCAGCAGCTTAGGGGTTTTGAGTGAGCAGTTCTTC. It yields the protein CASSLGVLSEQFF.